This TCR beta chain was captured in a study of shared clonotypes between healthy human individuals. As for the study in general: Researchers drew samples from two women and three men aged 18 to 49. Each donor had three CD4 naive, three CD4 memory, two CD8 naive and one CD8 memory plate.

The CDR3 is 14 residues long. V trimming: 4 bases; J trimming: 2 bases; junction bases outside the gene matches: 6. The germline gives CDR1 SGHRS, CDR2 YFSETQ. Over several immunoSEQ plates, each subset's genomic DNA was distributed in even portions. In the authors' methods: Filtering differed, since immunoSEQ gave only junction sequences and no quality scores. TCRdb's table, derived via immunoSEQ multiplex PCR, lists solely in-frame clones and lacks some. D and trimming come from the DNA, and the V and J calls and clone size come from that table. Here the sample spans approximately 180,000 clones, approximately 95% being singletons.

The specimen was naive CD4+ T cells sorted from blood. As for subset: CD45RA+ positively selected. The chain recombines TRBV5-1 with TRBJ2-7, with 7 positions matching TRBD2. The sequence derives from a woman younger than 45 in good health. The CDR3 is CASSQGLGPYEQYF. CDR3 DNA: TGCGCCAGCAGCCAAGGACTAGGTCCCTACGAGCAGTACTTC. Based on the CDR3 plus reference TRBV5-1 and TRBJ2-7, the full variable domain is KAGVTQTPRYLIKTRGQQVTLSCSPISGHRSVSWYQQTPGQGLQFLFEYFSETQRNKGNFPGRFSGRQFSNSRSEMNVSTLELGDSALYLCASSQGLGPYEQYFGPGTRLTVT.